The 25 T cell receptor beta chains reported below all come from one sample, sequenced in a study of blood T cell repertoires in COVID-19. Generated by immunoSEQ multiplex PCR, the TCRdb table keeps only in-frame clones and is missing some. In the table there are 350,000 or so clones, around 90% of which are singletons. Sequencing was performed on PBMCs or T cells enriched from blood (not recorded which). These receptors were taken from a woman aged 25-40 years who had recovered from COVID-19.

V is TRBV4-3 and J is TRBJ2-5; a weak D match, TRBD1 (5 bases). Deletions cut 3 bases from V and 10 bases from J, with 15 bases between. Per germline, CDR1 LGHNA and CDR2 YSLEER. The CDR3 is made up of 13 amino acids. CDR3 region: CASSQGPLGNQYF. The CDR3 coding sequence is TGCGCCAGCAGCCAGGGGCCTTTGGGGAACCAGTACTTC.

The V and J genes are TRBV4-3 and TRBJ1-3, with D unresolved. This CDR3 contains 16 residues. Trimming shortened V by 1 base and J by 1 base, and 11 bases separated the two germline ends. Germline V gene sequence: CDR1 LGHNA, CDR2 YSLEER. The CDR3: CASSQVLVTSGNTIYF. The CDR3 region has the DNA TGCGCCAGCAGCCAAGTTCTAGTAACATCTGGAAACACCATATATTTT.

The chain is built from TRBV27 and TRBJ1-1; D perhaps matches TRBD1 (5 bases). V was shortened by 5 bases and J by 1 base, with 23 bases between the two germline ends. The CDR3 runs 18 residues. CDR1 MNHEY and CDR2 SMNVEV come from the germline V gene (reference sequence). The CDR3, as DNA: TGTGCCAGCAGTCCCTTACTCGACAGAAATTATCCGAACACTGAAGCTTTCTTT. It encodes CASSPLLDRNYPNTEAFF.

This chain joins TRBV10-1 and TRBJ2-7; tentatively, D is TRBD2 (5 bases). V gave up 2 bases and J gave up 3 bases, with 11 bases separating them. The CDR3 contains 14 residues. CDR1 is WNHNN and CDR2 is SYGVQD in the germline V gene (reference sequence). The CDR3 DNA sequence: TGCGCCAGCAGTGAGGAGACTACCTACTACGAGCAGTACTTC. Protein product: CASSEETTYYEQYF.

This clone was recorded once. The V call is TRBV3-1 (or the pseudogene TRBV3-2), the J call TRBJ1-4; TRBD1 might be the D (5 bases). The CDR3 runs 14 residues. Germline loops: CDR1 LGHDT, CDR2 YNNKEL (reference sequence). Trimming shortened V by 4 bases and J by 4 bases, and 10 bases separated the two germline ends. CDR3 nucleotides: TGTGCCAGCAGCCCTGGGGGGGTTAATGAAAAACTGTTTTTT. Its translation: CASSPGGVNEKLFF.

The V call is TRBV5-6, the J call TRBJ1-2; tentative D call: TRBD1 (5 bases). Germline V lookup: CDR1 SGHDT, CDR2 YYEEEE. V was cut by 2 bases and J by 8 bases, with 13 bases left in between. The CDR3 has 13 residues. CDR3 nucleotides: TGTGCCAGCAGCTTAGGGGCCTCCGGGGGCTACACCTTC. It codes for CASSLGASGGYTF.

The J gene is TRBJ1-3, the V gene TRBV28; D may be TRBD1 (6 bases). The CDR3 extends over 14 amino acids. CDR1 and CDR2 (germline): MDHEN, SYDVKM. V lost 2 bases and J 4 bases, leaving 9 bases between the germline ends. In DNA, the CDR3 is TGTGCCAGCAGTTTACTCGGACAGGGAAACACCATATATTTT. Residues: CASSLLGQGNTIYF.

J is TRBJ2-2 and V is TRBV30; D is unresolved. Germline V gives CDR1 GTSNPN, CDR2 SVGIG (reference sequence). This CDR3 contains 14 residues. The V and J ends lost 4 bases and 7 bases respectively, with 16 bases between them. The CDR3 coding sequence is TGTGCCTGGAACCGAAATTTTAGAGGCGGGGAGCTGTTTTTT. Residues: CAWNRNFRGGELFF.

This clone has more than one count but fewer than ten. V and J are TRBV19 and TRBJ1-5; 7 nucleotides agree with TRBD1. Looked up from germline, CDR1 is LNHDA and CDR2 is SQIVND (reference sequence). The CDR3 has 15 amino acids. With V trimmed by 6 bases and J by 0 bases, 5 bases remained unmatched. CDR3 region: CASRGTEYSNQPQHF. The CDR3 DNA reads TGTGCCAGTAGGGGGACAGAGTATAGCAATCAGCCCCAGCATTTT.

V usage is TRBV6-5 and J usage is TRBJ1-1; D gene unclear. Germline loops: CDR1 MNHEY, CDR2 SVGAGI. V was cut by 8 bases and J by 7 bases, with 17 bases left in between. The CDR3 runs 13 residues. The CDR3 DNA is TGTGCCAGCCGGAAGCGGGCCGGTGATGAAGCTTTCTTT. Protein product: CASRKRAGDEAFF.

The rearrangement uses TRBV4-3 and TRBJ2-1; 7 bases align to TRBD2. The germline V gene has CDR1 LGHNA and CDR2 YSLEER. V gave up 4 bases and J gave up 5 bases; unmatched junction bases: 8. The CDR3 has 15 residues. CDR3 bases: TGCGCCAGCAGCCTTTTCCGGGACTACCACAATGAGCAGTTCTTC. Translation gives CASSLFRDYHNEQFF.

V is TRBV7-2 and J is TRBJ2-7; 9 nucleotides line up with TRBD1. The V gene's germline CDR1 is SGHTA and CDR2 FQGNSA. Trimming at V came to 5 bases and at J to 3 bases, leaving 5 bases not matched to a gene. This CDR3 spans 14 amino acids. The DNA for the CDR3 is TGTGCCAGCAGCCCGACAGGGGGGAACTACGAGCAGTACTTC. Translating gives CASSPTGGNYEQYF.

This clone has just one count. J is TRBJ1-1 and V is TRBV11-3; 8 bases are shared with TRBD1. Per the germline V gene, CDR1 is SGHNT and CDR2 is YENEEA. The CDR3 runs to 15 residues. V was clipped by 5 bases and J by 0 bases; unmatched bases: 5. In DNA, the CDR3 is TGTGCCAGCAGCCCCTGGACAGGGTTGAACACTGAAGCTTTCTTT. Translation: CASSPWTGLNTEAFF.

This clone has just a few counts. The chain combines TRBV7-6 with TRBJ1-6; D is uncertain. This CDR3 region has 16 residues. Germline-derived CDR1 and CDR2 are SGHVS and FNYEAQ. Between the trimmed V and J ends, which lost 5 bases and 6 bases, there was a span of 17 bases. CDR3 nucleotide sequence: TGTGCCAGCAGCCGTGGACGGCGGGGTGGTAATTCACCCCTCCACTTT. This encodes CASSRGRRGGNSPLHF.

The rearrangement uses TRBV5-1 and TRBJ2-5; no firm D call. V was pared by 5 bases and J by 2 bases, with 7 bases between. Looked up from germline, CDR1 is SGHRS and CDR2 is YFSETQ. This CDR3 is built from 12 residues. CDR3 sequence reads: CASRVAQETQYF. The DNA of the CDR3 is TGCGCCAGCAGGGTTGCGCAAGAGACCCAGTACTTC.

To note about this clone: Within the sample, other DNA sequences also encode this same CDR3. V is TRBV6-5 and J is TRBJ1-5; weak D call: TRBD1 (5 bases). This CDR3 contains 13 residues. V dropped 6 bases and J dropped 6 bases, with 12 bases sitting between them. Germline CDR1 MNHEY, CDR2 SVGAGI. The CDR3 loop reads CASRGQGGQPQHF. CDR3 sequence (DNA): TGTGCCAGCAGGGGGCAGGGCGGTCAGCCCCAGCATTTT.

This chain links TRBV29-1 with TRBJ2-7, with unresolved D. Trimming shortened V by 2 bases and J by 4 bases, and 18 bases separated the two germline ends. Germline V lookup: CDR1 SQVTM, CDR2 ANQGSEA. This CDR3 spans 15 amino acids. CDR3 coding DNA: TGCAGCGTTGAAACGACCGATGGGCGCGCATACGAGCAGTACTTC. Translating gives CSVETTDGRAYEQYF.

This clone has just one count. This chain uses TRBV28 with TRBJ1-2; D unclear. This CDR3 has 14 residues. Per the germline V gene, CDR1 is MDHEN and CDR2 is SYDVKM. The ends were cut back, 10 bases at V and 2 bases at J, with 17 bases in the middle. CDR3 in DNA: TGTGCCACCAATATGGAGGGAACGAACTATGGCTACACCTTC. Its protein is CATNMEGTNYGYTF.

The CDR3 is CASASGSYEQYF. The CDR3 region has the DNA TGTGCCAGCGCTAGCGGCTCCTACGAGCAGTACTTC. This chain uses TRBV3-1 (or the pseudogene TRBV3-2) with TRBJ2-7; 7 bases align to TRBD2. The CDR3 is 12 residues long. V dropped 8 bases and J dropped 0; count of bases not matched to a gene: 1. From germline, CDR1 is LGHDT and CDR2 YNNKEL (reference sequence).

About this clone: Germline is not matched at one junction end, which may reflect a read error. The chain joins TRBV6-1 to TRBJ1-2; D perhaps matches TRBD1 (6 bases). Germline CDR1 is MNHNS and CDR2 is SASEGT. The CDR3 is made up of 14 amino acids. The CDR3 region has the DNA TGTGCCAGCAGCGAAGCGCGCAGGGGCTTAGGCTACACCTTC. This sequence encodes CASSEARRGLGYTF.

A note on this clone: The same CDR3 can be traced to other DNA sequences in this sample. The chain has TRBV4-1 and TRBJ1-1, with TRBD1 as a possible D gene (5 bases). The CDR3 contains 14 residues. Trimming cost V 0 bases and J 4 bases, with 9 bases left between them. The germline CDR1 and CDR2 sequences are MGHRA and YSYEKL. The CDR3: CASSQEAGVTEAFF. Here the CDR3 DNA reads TGCGCCAGCAGCCAAGAGGCGGGGGTCACTGAAGCTTTCTTT.

The CDR3 bases are TGTGCCAGCAGCTTGGGGCAGGGGGTCGGAGAGACCCAGTACTTC. This sequence encodes CASSLGQGVGETQYF. The rearrangement uses TRBV5-6 and TRBJ2-5; 7 nucleotides line up with TRBD1. Germline V gene lookup returns CDR1 SGHDT and CDR2 YYEEEE. The CDR3 runs 15 residues. V lost 0 bases and J lost 4; bases outside the gene matches: 6.

The V and J genes are TRBV2 and TRBJ1-5; 10 nucleotides agree with TRBD1. Germline assignment: CDR1 SNHLY and CDR2 FYNNEI. J was trimmed by 7 bases and V by 4 bases; bases with no gene match: 4. The CDR3 covers 14 residues. This CDR3 is CASSGQGADQPQHF. The CDR3, as DNA: TGTGCCAGCAGTGGACAGGGGGCGGACCAGCCCCAGCATTTT.

V and J are TRBV2 and TRBJ1-1; maybe TRBD1 (5 bases). V lost 3 bases to trimming and J lost 1 base, with 6 bases between them. Germline CDR1 is SNHLY and CDR2 is FYNNEI. There are 13 residues in the CDR3. The CDR3 spells CASSDRENTEAFF. CDR3 nucleotides: TGTGCCAGCAGTGACAGGGAGAACACTGAAGCTTTCTTT.

V gene TRBV5-1 combines with J gene TRBJ2-5; 14 nucleotides line up with TRBD2. CDR3 length: 16 residues. The trim removed 4 bases at V and 5 bases at J, leaving 7 bases unmatched. Per the germline V gene, CDR1 is SGHRS and CDR2 is YFSETQ. DNA of the CDR3: TGCGCCAGCAGCCTCGGGACTAGCGGGAGCATGGAGACCCAGTACTTC. This encodes CASSLGTSGSMETQYF. The entire variable domain, with the rest obtained from reference TRBV5-1 and TRBJ2-5, is as follows: KAGVTQTPRYLIKTRGQQVTLSCSPISGHRSVSWYQQTPGQGLQFLFEYFSETQRNKGNFPGRFSGRQFSNSRSEMNVSTLELGDSALYLCASSLGTSGSMETQYFGPGTRLLVL.